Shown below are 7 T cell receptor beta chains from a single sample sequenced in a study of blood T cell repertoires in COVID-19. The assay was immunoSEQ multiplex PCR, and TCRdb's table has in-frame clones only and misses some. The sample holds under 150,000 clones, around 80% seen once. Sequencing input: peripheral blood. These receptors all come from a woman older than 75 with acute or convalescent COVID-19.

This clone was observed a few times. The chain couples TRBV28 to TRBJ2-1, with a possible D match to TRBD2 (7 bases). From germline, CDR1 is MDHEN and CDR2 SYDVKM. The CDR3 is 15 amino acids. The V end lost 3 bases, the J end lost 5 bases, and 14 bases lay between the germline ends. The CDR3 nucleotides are TGTGCCAGCAGTTTGGGGGGGGCGACGGACAATGAGCAGTTCTTC. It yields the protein CASSLGGATDNEQFF.

CDR3 sequence reads: CASSRQLGQMNTEAFF. In DNA, the CDR3 is TGTGCCAGCAGCCGCCAACTGGGACAGATGAACACTGAAGCTTTCTTT. This sequence joins TRBV4-2 and TRBJ1-1; the match to TRBD1 covers 7 bases. The V gene end was trimmed by 4 bases and the J gene end by 0 bases; junction bases not matched to a gene: 8. CDR3 size: 16 residues. Germline lookup yields CDR1 LGHNA and CDR2 YNFKEQ.

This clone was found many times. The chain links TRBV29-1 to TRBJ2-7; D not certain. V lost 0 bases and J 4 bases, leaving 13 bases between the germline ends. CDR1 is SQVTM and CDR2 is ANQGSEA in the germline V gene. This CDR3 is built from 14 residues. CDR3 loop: CSVEDGRRGYEQYF. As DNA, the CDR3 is TGCAGCGTTGAAGACGGAAGGAGAGGTTACGAGCAGTACTTC.

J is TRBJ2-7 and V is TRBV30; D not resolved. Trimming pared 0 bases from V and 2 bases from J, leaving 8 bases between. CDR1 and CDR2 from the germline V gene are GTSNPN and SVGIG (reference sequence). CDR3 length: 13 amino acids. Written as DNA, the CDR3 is TGTGCCTGGAGTGTAGTGAGCGCCTACGAGCAGTACTTC. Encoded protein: CAWSVVSAYEQYF.

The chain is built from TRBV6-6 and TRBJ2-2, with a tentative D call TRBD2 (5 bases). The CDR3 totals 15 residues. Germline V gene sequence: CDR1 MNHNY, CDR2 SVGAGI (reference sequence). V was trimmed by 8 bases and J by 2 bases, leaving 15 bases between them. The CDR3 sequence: CASFGPAVNTGELFF. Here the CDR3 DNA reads TGTGCCAGCTTTGGGCCAGCGGTTAACACCGGGGAGCTGTTTTTT.

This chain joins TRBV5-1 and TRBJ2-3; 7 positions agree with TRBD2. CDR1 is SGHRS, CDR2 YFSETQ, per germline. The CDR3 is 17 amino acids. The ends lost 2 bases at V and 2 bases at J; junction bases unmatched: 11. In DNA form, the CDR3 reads TGCGCCAGCAGCTTTGGGAGGGTGGCTTTGTTCACAGATACGCAGTATTTT. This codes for CASSFGRVALFTDTQYF.

CDR3 loop: CASSFQGLAGEETQYF. CDR3 in DNA: TGTGCCAGCAGTTTTCAGGGACTAGCGGGGGAAGAGACCCAGTACTTC. This chain joins TRBV6-5 and TRBJ2-5; 14 positions agree with TRBD2. The germline gives CDR1 MNHEY, CDR2 SVGAGI. This CDR3 region has 16 residues. V was clipped by 4 bases and J by 3 bases; unmatched bases: 4.